One sample yielded the 32 T cell receptor beta chains listed below, sequenced in a study of cytomegalovirus exposure and HLA in healthy donors. The assay was immunoSEQ multiplex PCR, and TCRdb's table has in-frame clones only and misses some. Seen here are 250,000 to 300,000 clones, 65% to 90% observed once, and the top ten hold roughly 0.99%. Sequences were obtained from PBMCs. Receptors originate from a woman between 18 and 30 years old in good health and CMV-seronegative.

The rearrangement uses TRBV30 and TRBJ1-6; 9 bases fit TRBD1. The CDR3 covers 17 residues. Germline trimming cut 5 bases from V and 2 bases from J; bases unmatched to any gene: 10. From germline, CDR1 is GTSNPN and CDR2 SVGIG (reference sequence). In DNA form, the CDR3 reads TGTGCCTGGGATATTAACAGGGGGCCACCCTATAATTCACCCCTCCACTTT. Its protein product is CAWDINRGPPYNSPLHF. The full variable domain, completed using reference TRBV30 and TRBJ1-6, is SQTIHQWPATLVQPVGSPLSLECTVEGTSNPNLYWYRQAAGRGLQLLFYSVGIGQISSEVPQNLSASRPQDRQFILSSKKLLLSDSGFYLCAWDINRGPPYNSPLHFGNGTRLTVT.

This chain uses TRBV7-6 with TRBJ1-5, with 8 bases aligning to TRBD1. Germline values: CDR1 SGHVS, CDR2 FNYEAQ. J gave up 4 bases and V 5 bases, and 10 bases lay outside the gene matches. This CDR3 is 16 amino acids long. DNA of the CDR3: TGTGCCAGCAGCACCGACGGACAGGGCGGTAATCAGCCCCAGCATTTT. Encoded protein: CASSTDGQGGNQPQHF.

This chain uses TRBV5-6 with TRBJ1-3, with no clear D. CDR3 length: 13 residues. Germline lookup yields CDR1 SGHDT and CDR2 YYEEEE. Trimming stripped 0 bases from V and 8 bases from J, with 9 bases between. The chain's CDR3 is CASSLVRGYTIYF. The CDR3 DNA sequence: TGTGCCAGCAGCTTGGTTCGGGGTTACACCATATATTTT. Together with reference TRBV5-6 and TRBJ1-3, the CDR3 gives the full variable domain: DAGVTQSPTHLIKTRGQQVTLRCSPKSGHDTVSWYQQALGQGPQFIFQYYEEEERQRGNFPDRFSGHQFPNYSSELNVNALLLGDSALYLCASSLVRGYTIYFGEGSWLTVV.

The chain carries TRBV10-3 and TRBJ1-5; D is unclear. CDR1 is ENHRY, CDR2 SYGVKD, per germline. V was pared by 6 bases and J by 2 bases, with 5 bases between. The CDR3 has 12 amino acids. The CDR3 DNA follows: TGTGCCATCAGCCAGGGCAATCAGCCCCAGCATTTT. It yields the protein CAISQGNQPQHF.

The table lists this clone with a count of one. V is TRBV9 and J is TRBJ2-7, with D perhaps TRBD1 (5 bases). The CDR3 extends over 15 amino acids. The V and J ends lost 0 bases and 2 bases respectively, with 12 bases between them. The germline gives CDR1 SGDLS, CDR2 YYNGEE. Here the CDR3 DNA reads TGTGCCAGCAGCGTAGAACCAGGGTGGGCCTACGAGCAGTACTTC. This translates into CASSVEPGWAYEQYF.

This clone was seen once. The chain joins TRBV27 to TRBJ2-5; 9 nucleotides line up with TRBD1. After removal of 6 bases from V and 6 bases from J, the junction contained 8 bases not matched to a gene. The CDR3 sequence is 14 residues long. In germline, CDR1 is MNHEY, CDR2 SMNVEV (reference sequence). The CDR3 loop reads CASSNGQGWQTQYF. For the CDR3, the DNA is TGTGCCAGCAGCAACGGACAGGGGTGGCAGACCCAGTACTTC.

This clone was observed a single time. The chain uses TRBV5-1 and TRBJ2-3, with 9 nucleotides matching TRBD1. The CDR3 length is 15 residues. CDR1 and CDR2 from the germline V gene are SGHRS and YFSETQ. V gave up 4 bases and J gave up 2 bases; unmatched junction bases: 5. In DNA, the CDR3 is TGCGCCAGCAGCGGAGGGGACAGGGCCACAGATACGCAGTATTTT. This translates into CASSGGDRATDTQYF.

J is TRBJ2-1 and V is TRBV5-1; possibly TRBD2 for D (6 bases). The CDR3 consists of 16 residues. The V end lost 3 bases, the J end lost 0 bases, and 13 bases lay between the germline ends. Germline V gene data show CDR1 as SGHRS and CDR2 as YFSETQ. This chain's CDR3 is CASSSFGGFSYNEQFF. CDR3 coding DNA: TGCGCCAGCAGCTCATTCGGGGGATTCTCCTACAATGAGCAGTTCTTC.

The chain links TRBV7-9 to TRBJ1-5; D is unclear. Germline V lookup: CDR1 SEHNR, CDR2 FQNEAQ (reference sequence). The CDR3 length is 16 residues. Between the trimmed V and J ends, which lost 5 bases and 0 bases, there was a span of 14 bases. CDR3 loop: CASSLWRRNSNQPQHF. CDR3 coding DNA: TGTGCCAGCAGCCTCTGGAGGAGGAATAGCAATCAGCCCCAGCATTTT.

This rearrangement joins TRBV27 to TRBJ2-1, with 8 bases lining up with TRBD2. Germline assignment: CDR1 MNHEY and CDR2 SMNVEV (reference sequence). The CDR3 has 14 amino acids. V lost 6 bases to trimming and J lost 2 bases; unmatched junction nucleotides: 3. CDR3 coding DNA: TGTGCCAGCAGCATAGCGGGACCCTACAATGAGCAGTTCTTC. Its protein product is CASSIAGPYNEQFF.

Concerning this clone itself: Different DNA sequences within this sample yield the same CDR3. This rearrangement joins TRBV27 to TRBJ2-7, with D tentatively TRBD2 (6 bases). The length of the CDR3 is 14 residues. V was cut by 4 bases and J by 3 bases, with 13 bases left in between. CDR1 and CDR2 from the germline V gene are MNHEY and SMNVEV (reference sequence). CDR3 in DNA: TGTGCCAGCAGTTCCGGGACTGGGGGCTACGAGCAGTACTTC. Translated: CASSSGTGGYEQYF.

This sequence joins TRBV5-1 and TRBJ2-1; TRBD2 might be the D (5 bases). This CDR3 contains 15 residues. Germline CDR1 SGHRS, CDR2 YFSETQ. With 1 base removed from V and 1 base from J, the gap between germline ends came to 9 bases. The CDR3: CASSLRLASYNEQFF. Here the CDR3 DNA reads TGCGCCAGCAGCTTGAGGCTAGCTTCCTACAATGAGCAGTTCTTC.

This clone was seen just once. The V call is TRBV9, the J call TRBJ2-7, with a possible D match to TRBD1 (6 bases). Trimming stripped 0 bases from V and 4 bases from J, with 14 bases between. This CDR3 contains 15 residues. Germline V gene sequence: CDR1 SGDLS, CDR2 YYNGEE. The CDR3 DNA follows: TGTGCCAGCAGCGTAGACCAGGGGCTGGCATACGAGCAGTACTTC. This encodes CASSVDQGLAYEQYF.

The J gene is TRBJ1-1, the V gene TRBV5-1; 9 positions agree with TRBD1. The germline gives CDR1 SGHRS, CDR2 YFSETQ. The CDR3 consists of 16 residues. J lost 0 bases, V lost 2 bases, and 5 bases had no gene match. The CDR3 sequence: CASSLTRDRVNTEAFF. In DNA form, the CDR3 reads TGCGCCAGCAGCTTAACCCGGGACAGGGTGAACACTGAAGCTTTCTTT.

Concerning this clone: The junction departs from the called germline gene at one end, perhaps through a read error. The chain couples TRBV9 to TRBJ2-5; D possibly corresponds to TRBD1 (7 bases). The CDR3 is made up of 18 amino acids. Germline V gene lookup returns CDR1 SGDLS and CDR2 YYNGEE. The CDR3 loop reads CASSVRGGAQGGIETQYF. The DNA of the CDR3 is TGTGCCAGCAGCGTTAGAGGTGGGGCCCAGGGGGGTATAGAGACCCAATACTTC.

V gene TRBV27 combines with J gene TRBJ2-3, with no clear D. Germline V gives CDR1 MNHEY, CDR2 SMNVEV (reference sequence). The V end lost 3 bases, the J end lost 0 bases, and 7 bases lay between the germline ends. The CDR3 extends over 14 amino acids. In DNA form, the CDR3 reads TGTGCCAGCAGTTTCCAAACTAGCACAGATACGCAGTATTTT. As protein: CASSFQTSTDTQYF.

This chain joins TRBV6-1 and TRBJ1-1; D perhaps matches TRBD1 (5 bases). Per the germline V gene, CDR1 is MNHNS and CDR2 is SASEGT. Deletions cut 0 bases from V and 1 base from J, with 9 bases between. The CDR3 length is 15 residues. CDR3 DNA: TGTGCCAGCAGTGAAGCGTACGGGGGGAACACTGAAGCTTTCTTT. It encodes CASSEAYGGNTEAFF.

V usage is TRBV4-1 and J usage is TRBJ1-5; perhaps TRBD1 as D (5 bases). V was shortened by 0 bases and J by 10 bases, with 10 bases between the two germline ends. Germline assignment: CDR1 MGHRA and CDR2 YSYEKL. The CDR3 is made up of 13 amino acids. This CDR3 is CASSQDQGLPQHF. The CDR3 bases are TGCGCCAGCAGCCAAGATCAGGGTCTACCCCAGCATTTT.

The rearrangement uses TRBV7-2 and TRBJ1-1; D unclear. The CDR3 extends over 13 amino acids. CDR1 is SGHTA, CDR2 FQGNSA, per germline. The germline V and J ends were trimmed by 5 bases and 4 bases, with 11 bases remaining between them. CDR3 nucleotides: TGTGCCAGCAGCCCATACATACGCACTGAAGCTTTCTTT. Amino acids: CASSPYIRTEAFF.

This clone was observed once. J is TRBJ2-3 and V is TRBV7-2, with D maybe TRBD1 (5 bases). Germline V gives CDR1 SGHTA, CDR2 FQGNSA. V was clipped by 4 bases and J by 0 bases, with 17 bases between them. The CDR3 totals 17 residues. The CDR3 DNA is TGTGCCAGCAGCTCGGCTAGACAGTATCCTAGCACAGATACGCAGTATTTT. It is translated as CASSSARQYPSTDTQYF.

This rearrangement joins TRBV5-1 to TRBJ2-7; 9 nucleotides align to TRBD1. In germline, CDR1 is SGHRS, CDR2 YFSETQ. CDR3 length: 14 residues. The V gene end was trimmed by 2 bases and the J gene end by 6 bases; junction bases not matched to a gene: 6. The CDR3 DNA follows: TGCGCCAGCAGCTTCGGGACAGGGTTGCGCGAGCAGTACTTC. Residues: CASSFGTGLREQYF.

The V call is TRBV27, the J call TRBJ2-3; 11 bases line up with TRBD2. The CDR3 contains 16 residues. Trimming cost V 5 bases and J 11 bases; bases outside gene matches: 15. Per germline, CDR1 MNHEY and CDR2 SMNVEV (reference sequence). The CDR3 loop reads CASSRKTSGAQGEQYF. CDR3 nucleotides: TGTGCCAGCAGTCGAAAGACTAGCGGGGCCCAAGGGGAGCAGTATTTT.

This clone is a singleton in its sample. V is TRBV29-1 and J is TRBJ1-2; possible D gene TRBD1, 6 bases. This CDR3 is 15 amino acids long. Trimming removed 3 bases from V and 4 bases from J, with 18 bases in between. The germline V gene encodes CDR1 SQVTM and CDR2 ANQGSEA. The CDR3 region is CSVEGDTKTGYGYTF. CDR3 nucleotides: TGCAGCGTTGAGGGGGACACTAAAACGGGCTATGGCTACACCTTC. Full variable domain (remainder filled in from reference TRBV29-1 and TRBJ1-2): SAVISQKPSRDICQRGTSLTIQCQVDSQVTMMFWYRQQPGQSLTLIATANQGSEATYESGFVIDKFPISRPNLTFSTLTVSNMSPEDSSIYLCSVEGDTKTGYGYTFGSGTRLTVV.

The J gene is TRBJ2-7, the V gene TRBV5-6; possible D gene TRBD1, 6 bases. The V gene's germline CDR1 is SGHDT and CDR2 YYEEEE. V was cut by 1 base and J by 3 bases, with 14 bases left in between. The CDR3 extends over 15 amino acids. CDR3 nucleotides: TGTGCCAGCAGCTTGATAGGCAGGGGAAGCTACGAGCAGTACTTC. As protein: CASSLIGRGSYEQYF.

J is TRBJ2-5 and V is TRBV11-3, with D perhaps matching TRBD1 (5 bases). The CDR3 loop spans 15 amino acids. Germline V lookup: CDR1 SGHNT, CDR2 YENEEA. Trimming removed 5 bases at V and 3 bases at J, with 16 bases between. This chain's CDR3 is CASSNQGLMEETQYF. CDR3 nucleotide sequence: TGTGCCAGCAGCAACCAGGGATTAATGGAAGAGACCCAGTACTTC.

This chain joins TRBV4-3 and TRBJ1-2; no firm D call. Germline V gives CDR1 LGHNA, CDR2 YSLEER. This CDR3 has 15 amino acids. Trimming removed 0 bases at V and 4 bases at J, with 12 bases between. The CDR3 nucleotides are TGCGCCAGCAGCCAAGAAGTCGTCCGCGGCTATGGCTACACCTTC. Protein product: CASSQEVVRGYGYTF.

The rearrangement uses TRBV7-2 and TRBJ2-3, with 8 nucleotides matching TRBD2. Per the germline V gene, CDR1 is SGHTA and CDR2 is FQGNSA. The CDR3 totals 16 residues. V was pared by 1 base and J by 2 bases, with 5 bases of the junction left unmatched. CDR3 amino acids: CASSLGAGVNTDTQYF. The CDR3 bases are TGTGCCAGCAGCTTAGGAGCGGGGGTCAACACAGATACGCAGTATTTT.

This clone has just one count. The V and J genes are TRBV6-1 and TRBJ2-3; D is possibly TRBD2 (5 bases). This CDR3 region has 16 residues. V was clipped by 3 bases and J by 0 bases, with 13 bases between them. Germline values: CDR1 MNHNS, CDR2 SASEGT. CDR3 DNA sequence: TGTGCCAGCAGTGAGCCCCTAGCTATTAGCACAGATACGCAGTATTTT. Its protein product is CASSEPLAISTDTQYF.

The V gene is TRBV27, the J gene TRBJ2-1, with TRBD1 matching 7 bases. The V gene end was trimmed by 3 bases and the J gene end by 9 bases; junction bases not matched to a gene: 8. The CDR3 is 14 amino acids. In germline, CDR1 is MNHEY, CDR2 SMNVEV (reference sequence). For the CDR3, the DNA is TGTGCCAGCAGTTTTCATGACAGGGAAGGTGAGCAGTTCTTC. Amino acids: CASSFHDREGEQFF.

The rearrangement uses TRBV5-1 and TRBJ2-2, with TRBD1 as a possible D gene (5 bases). Germline loops: CDR1 SGHRS, CDR2 YFSETQ. This CDR3 spans 15 amino acids. The V end lost 1 base, the J end lost 4 bases, and 11 bases lay between the germline ends. Here the CDR3 DNA reads TGCGCCAGCAGCTTGACTGGGGCTGGCACCGGGGAGCTGTTTTTT. This encodes CASSLTGAGTGELFF.

The chain carries TRBV4-1 and TRBJ1-1; D is perhaps TRBD1 (6 bases). The CDR3 covers 13 residues. V was trimmed by 7 bases and J by 4 bases, leaving 13 bases between them. Germline loops: CDR1 MGHRA, CDR2 YSYEKL. The CDR3 reads CASKRGMSTEAFF. The CDR3 bases are TGCGCCAGCAAAAGGGGGATGAGCACTGAAGCTTTCTTT.

The V call is TRBV9, the J call TRBJ2-1, with 10 bases aligning to TRBD2. The V and J ends lost 3 bases and 3 bases, in that order; junction bases with no gene match: 6. This CDR3 has 16 amino acids. Germline V lookup: CDR1 SGDLS, CDR2 YYNGEE. CDR3 sequence: CASSDKAGGIYNEQFF. The CDR3, as DNA: TGTGCCAGCAGCGACAAAGCGGGAGGGATCTACAATGAGCAGTTCTTC. Looking up the rest from reference TRBV9 and TRBJ2-1 gives the full variable domain: DSGVTQTPKHLITATGQRVTLRCSPRSGDLSVYWYQQSLDQGLQFLIQYYNGEERAKGNILERFSAQQFPDLHSELNLSSLELGDSALYFCASSDKAGGIYNEQFFGPGTRLTVL.